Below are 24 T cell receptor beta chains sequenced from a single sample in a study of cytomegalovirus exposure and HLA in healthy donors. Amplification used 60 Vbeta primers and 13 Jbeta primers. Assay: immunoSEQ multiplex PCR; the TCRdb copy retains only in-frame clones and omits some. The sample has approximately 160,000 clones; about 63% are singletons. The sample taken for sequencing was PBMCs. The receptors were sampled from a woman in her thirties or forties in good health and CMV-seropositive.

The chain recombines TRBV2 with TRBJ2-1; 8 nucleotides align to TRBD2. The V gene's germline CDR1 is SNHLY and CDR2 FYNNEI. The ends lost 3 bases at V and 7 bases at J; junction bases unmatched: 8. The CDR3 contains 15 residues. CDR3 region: CASSEFSGMRNEQFF. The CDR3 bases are TGTGCCAGCAGTGAGTTTAGCGGGATGAGGAATGAGCAGTTCTTC.

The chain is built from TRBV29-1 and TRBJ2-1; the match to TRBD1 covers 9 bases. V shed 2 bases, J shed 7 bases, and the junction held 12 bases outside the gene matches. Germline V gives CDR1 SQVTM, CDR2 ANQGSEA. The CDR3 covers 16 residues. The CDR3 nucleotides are TGCAGCGTTGAAACTACTTTGGGACAGGGAGGGAATGAGCAGTTCTTC. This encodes CSVETTLGQGGNEQFF.

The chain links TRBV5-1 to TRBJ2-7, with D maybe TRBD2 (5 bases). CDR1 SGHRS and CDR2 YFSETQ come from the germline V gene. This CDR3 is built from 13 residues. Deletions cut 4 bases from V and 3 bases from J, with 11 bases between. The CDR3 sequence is CASSQDGDYEQYF. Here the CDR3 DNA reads TGCGCCAGCAGCCAGGACGGGGACTACGAGCAGTACTTC.

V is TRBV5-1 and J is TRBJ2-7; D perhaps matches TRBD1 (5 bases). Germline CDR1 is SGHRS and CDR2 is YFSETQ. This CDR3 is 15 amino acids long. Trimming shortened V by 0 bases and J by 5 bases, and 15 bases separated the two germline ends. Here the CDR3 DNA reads TGCGCCAGCAGCTTGGCCGATGGGGCGAAGGACGAGCAGTACTTC. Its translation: CASSLADGAKDEQYF.

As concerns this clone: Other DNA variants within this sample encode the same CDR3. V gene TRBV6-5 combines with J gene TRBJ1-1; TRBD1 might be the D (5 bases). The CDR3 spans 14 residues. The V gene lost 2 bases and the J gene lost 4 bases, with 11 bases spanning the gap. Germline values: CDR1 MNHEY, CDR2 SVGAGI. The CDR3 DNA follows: TGTGCCAGCAGTTACGGGACGGGGGGCACTGAAGCTTTCTTT. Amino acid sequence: CASSYGTGGTEAFF.

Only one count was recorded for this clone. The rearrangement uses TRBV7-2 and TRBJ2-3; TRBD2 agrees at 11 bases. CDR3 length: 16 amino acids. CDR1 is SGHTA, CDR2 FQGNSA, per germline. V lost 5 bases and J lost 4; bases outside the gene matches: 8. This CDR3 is CASSPRLAGSSDTQYF. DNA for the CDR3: TGTGCCAGCAGCCCGAGACTAGCGGGAAGCTCAGATACGCAGTATTTT.

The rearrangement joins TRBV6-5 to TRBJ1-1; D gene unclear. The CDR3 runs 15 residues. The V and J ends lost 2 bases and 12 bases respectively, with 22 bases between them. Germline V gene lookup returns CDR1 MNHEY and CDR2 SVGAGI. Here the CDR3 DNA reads TGTGCCAGCAGTTACGACGGAGGCCCCCGGTATAGTACTTTCTTT. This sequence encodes CASSYDGGPRYSTFF.

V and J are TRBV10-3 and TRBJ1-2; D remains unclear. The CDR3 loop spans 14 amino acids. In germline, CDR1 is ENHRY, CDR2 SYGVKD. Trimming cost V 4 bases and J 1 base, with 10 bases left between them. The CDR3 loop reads CAISVGDLNYGYTF. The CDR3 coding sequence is TGTGCCATCAGTGTTGGAGACCTTAACTATGGCTACACCTTC.

The CDR3 DNA follows: TGTGCCAGCAGCTCCCTCGGAGCTAGCGGGGGGGCCACGGAGACCCAGTACTTC. Its translation: CASSSLGASGGATETQYF. This rearrangement joins TRBV7-2 to TRBJ2-5, with TRBD2 matching over 12 bases. This CDR3 has 18 amino acids. Trimming at V came to 4 bases and at J to 5 bases, leaving 14 bases not matched to a gene. Germline CDR1 is SGHTA and CDR2 is FQGNSA.

In DNA, the CDR3 is TGTGCCAGCGCGCCCCGGCAGGGGGATTTGAACAATCAGCCCCAGCATTTT. It specifies CASAPRQGDLNNQPQHF. The gene calls are TRBV27 and TRBJ1-5; 7 nucleotides match TRBD1. This CDR3 comprises 17 residues. Trimming removed 8 bases from V and 3 bases from J; junction bases left unmatched: 16. The germline gives CDR1 MNHEY, CDR2 SMNVEV (reference sequence).

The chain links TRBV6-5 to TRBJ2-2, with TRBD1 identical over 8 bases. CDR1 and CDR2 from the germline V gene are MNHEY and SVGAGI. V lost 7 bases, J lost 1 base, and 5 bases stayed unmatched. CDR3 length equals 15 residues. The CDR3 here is CASTSGTGNTGELFF. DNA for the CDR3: TGTGCCAGCACGTCCGGGACAGGGAACACCGGGGAGCTGTTTTTT.

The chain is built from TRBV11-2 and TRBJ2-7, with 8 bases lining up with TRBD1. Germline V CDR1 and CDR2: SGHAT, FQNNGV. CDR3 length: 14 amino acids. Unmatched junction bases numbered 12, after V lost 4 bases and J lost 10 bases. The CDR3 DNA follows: TGTGCCAGCAGCTCTCCAACAGGGGGGAGCCGCCAGTACTTC. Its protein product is CASSSPTGGSRQYF. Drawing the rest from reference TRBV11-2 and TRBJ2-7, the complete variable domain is EAGVAQSPRYKIIEKRQSVAFWCNPISGHATLYWYQQILGQGPKLLIQFQNNGVVDDSQLPKDRFSAERLKGVDSTLKIQPAKLEDSAVYLCASSSPTGGSRQYFGPGTRLTVT.

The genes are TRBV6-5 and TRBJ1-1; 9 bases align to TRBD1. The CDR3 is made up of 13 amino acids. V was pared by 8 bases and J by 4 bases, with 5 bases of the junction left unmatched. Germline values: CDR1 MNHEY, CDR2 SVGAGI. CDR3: CASLKQGATEAFF. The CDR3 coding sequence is TGTGCCAGCCTCAAACAGGGGGCCACTGAAGCTTTCTTT.

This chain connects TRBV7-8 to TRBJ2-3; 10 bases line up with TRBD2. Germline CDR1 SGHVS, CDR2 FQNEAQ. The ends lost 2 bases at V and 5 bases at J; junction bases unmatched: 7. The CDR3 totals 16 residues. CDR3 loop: CASSLFSGRIGDTQYF. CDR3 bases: TGTGCCAGCAGCTTATTTAGCGGGAGGATCGGAGATACGCAGTATTTT.

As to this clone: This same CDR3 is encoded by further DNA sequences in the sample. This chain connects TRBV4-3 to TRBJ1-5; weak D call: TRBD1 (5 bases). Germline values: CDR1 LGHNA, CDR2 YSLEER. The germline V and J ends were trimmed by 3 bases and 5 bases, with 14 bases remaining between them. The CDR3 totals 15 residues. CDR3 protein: CASSQGLLLDQPQHF. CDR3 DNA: TGCGCCAGCAGCCAGGGACTTCTACTAGATCAGCCCCAGCATTTT.

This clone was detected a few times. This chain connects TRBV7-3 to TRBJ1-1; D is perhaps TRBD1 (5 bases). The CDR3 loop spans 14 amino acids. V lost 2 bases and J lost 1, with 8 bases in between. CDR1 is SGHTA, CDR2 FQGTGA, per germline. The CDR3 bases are TGTGCCAGCAGCTTACTGGGGCGGAACACTGAAGCTTTCTTT. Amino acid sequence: CASSLLGRNTEAFF.

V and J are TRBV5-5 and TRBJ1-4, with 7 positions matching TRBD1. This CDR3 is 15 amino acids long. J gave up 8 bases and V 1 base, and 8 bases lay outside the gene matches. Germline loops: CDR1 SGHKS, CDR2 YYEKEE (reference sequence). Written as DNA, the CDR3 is TGTGCCAGCAGCTTGTATACAGAGGGGGCGGAAAAACTGTTTTTT. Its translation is CASSLYTEGAEKLFF.

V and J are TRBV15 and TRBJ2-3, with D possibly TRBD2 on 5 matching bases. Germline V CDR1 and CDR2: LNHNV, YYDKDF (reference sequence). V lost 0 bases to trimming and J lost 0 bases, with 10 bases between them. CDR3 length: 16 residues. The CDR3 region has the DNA TGTGCCACCAGCAGAGATTCGAGCGGTAGCACAGATACGCAGTATTTT. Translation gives CATSRDSSGSTDTQYF.

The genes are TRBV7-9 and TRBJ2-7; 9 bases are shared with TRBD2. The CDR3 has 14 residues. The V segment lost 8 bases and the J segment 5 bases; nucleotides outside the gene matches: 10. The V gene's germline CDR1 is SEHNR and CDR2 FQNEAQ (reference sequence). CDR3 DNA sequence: TGTGCCAGCCTGGGGCTAGCGGGAAGCGACGAGCAGTACTTC. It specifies CASLGLAGSDEQYF.

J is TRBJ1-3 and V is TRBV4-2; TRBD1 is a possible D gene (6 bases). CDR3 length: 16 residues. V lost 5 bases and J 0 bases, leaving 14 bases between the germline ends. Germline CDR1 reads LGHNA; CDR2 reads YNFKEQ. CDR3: CASSESDRSSGNTIYF. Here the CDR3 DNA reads TGTGCCAGCAGCGAGAGCGACAGGAGCTCTGGAAACACCATATATTTT.

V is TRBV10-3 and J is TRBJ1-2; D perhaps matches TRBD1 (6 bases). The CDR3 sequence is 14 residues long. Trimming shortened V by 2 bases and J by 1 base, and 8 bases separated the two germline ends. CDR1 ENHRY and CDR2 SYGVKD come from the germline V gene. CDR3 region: CAISEAGDNYGYTF. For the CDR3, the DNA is TGTGCCATCAGTGAGGCAGGGGATAACTATGGCTACACCTTC.

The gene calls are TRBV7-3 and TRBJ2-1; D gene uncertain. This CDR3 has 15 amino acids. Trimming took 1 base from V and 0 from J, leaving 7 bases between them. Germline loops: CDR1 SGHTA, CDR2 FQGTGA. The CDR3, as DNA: TGTGCCAGCAGCTTAATTGGAGACTCCTACAATGAGCAGTTCTTC. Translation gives CASSLIGDSYNEQFF.

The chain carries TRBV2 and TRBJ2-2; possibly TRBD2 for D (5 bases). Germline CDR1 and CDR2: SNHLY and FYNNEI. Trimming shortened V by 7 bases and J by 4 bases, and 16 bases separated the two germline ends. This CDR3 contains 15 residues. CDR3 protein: CASTHEGSFTGELFF. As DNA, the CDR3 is TGTGCCAGCACCCATGAGGGCAGCTTCACCGGGGAGCTGTTTTTT.

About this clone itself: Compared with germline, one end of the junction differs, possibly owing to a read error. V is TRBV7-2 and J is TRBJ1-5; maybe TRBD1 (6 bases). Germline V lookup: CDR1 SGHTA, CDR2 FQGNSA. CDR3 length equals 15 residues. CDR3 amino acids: CASSLTGGAGQPQNF. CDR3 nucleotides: TGTGCCAGCAGCTTAACTGGGGGCGCGGGTCAGCCCCAGAATTTT.